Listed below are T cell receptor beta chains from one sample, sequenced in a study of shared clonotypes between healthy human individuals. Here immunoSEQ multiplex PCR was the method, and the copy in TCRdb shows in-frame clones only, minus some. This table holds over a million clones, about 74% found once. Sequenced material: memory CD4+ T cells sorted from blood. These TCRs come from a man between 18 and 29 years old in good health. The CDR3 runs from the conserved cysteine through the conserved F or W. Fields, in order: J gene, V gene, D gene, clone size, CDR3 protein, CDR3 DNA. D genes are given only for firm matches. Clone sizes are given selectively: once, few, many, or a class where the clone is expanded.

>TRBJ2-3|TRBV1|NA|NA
CTSSHPSGSSTDTQYF
TGCACCAGCAGCCACCCTAGCGGCTCCAGCACAGATACGCAGTATTTT
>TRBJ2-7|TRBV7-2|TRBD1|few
CASSHDRGNYEQYF
TGTGCCAGCAGCCACGACAGGGGAAACTACGAGCAGTACTTC
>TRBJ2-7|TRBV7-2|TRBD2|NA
CASSSTSGVYEQYF
TGTGCCAGCAGCTCGACTAGCGGGGTCTACGAGCAGTACTTC
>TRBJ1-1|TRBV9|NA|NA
CASSAGLSNTEAFF
TGTGCCAGCAGCGCTGGACTTTCGAACACTGAAGCTTTCTTT
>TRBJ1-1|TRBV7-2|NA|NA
CASSSQGSTEAFF
TGTGCCAGCAGCTCGCAGGGTAGCACTGAAGCTTTCTTT
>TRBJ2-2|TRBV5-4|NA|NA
CASSLQSPGELFF
TGTGCCAGCAGCTTGCAGTCACCAGGGGAGCTGTTTTTT
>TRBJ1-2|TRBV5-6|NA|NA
CASSPDLGDVNYGYTF
TGTGCCAGCAGCCCAGATCTCGGAGACGTAAACTATGGCTACACCTTC
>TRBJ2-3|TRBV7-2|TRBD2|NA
CASSLPLTSGRATDTQYF
TGTGCCAGCAGCTTACCTTTGACTAGCGGGAGGGCGACAGATACGCAGTATTTT
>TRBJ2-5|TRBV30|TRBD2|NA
CAWNGAGGETQYF
TGTGCCTGGAATGGAGCCGGGGGGGAGACCCAGTACTTC
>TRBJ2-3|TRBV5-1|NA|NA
CASGPTGTTDTQYF
TGCGCCAGCGGCCCTACAGGGACCACAGATACGCAGTATTTT
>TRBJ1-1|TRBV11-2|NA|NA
CASSSREAFF
TGTGCCAGCAGCTCCAGAGAGGCTTTCTTT
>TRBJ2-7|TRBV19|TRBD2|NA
CASRASGTHEQYF
TGTGCCAGTCGGGCTAGCGGGACCCACGAGCAGTACTTC
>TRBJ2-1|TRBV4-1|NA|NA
CASSPSDGRLYNEQFF
TGCGCCAGCAGCCCCTCCGACGGGAGACTGTACAATGAGCAGTTCTTC
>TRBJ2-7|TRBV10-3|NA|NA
CAISGRGSSYEQYF
TGTGCCATCAGTGGCCGGGGGAGCTCCTACGAGCAGTACTTC
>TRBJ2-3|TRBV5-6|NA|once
CASSLEADRTDTQYF
TGTGCCAGCAGCTTGGAGGCGGACCGCACAGATACGCAGTATTTT
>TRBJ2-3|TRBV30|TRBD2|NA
CAWSPGLAGTDTQYF
TGTGCCTGGAGTCCAGGACTAGCGGGAACAGATACGCAGTATTTT
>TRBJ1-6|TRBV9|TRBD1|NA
CASILTGRPIVNSPLHF
TGTGCCAGCATTTTGACAGGGAGGCCAATTGTAAATTCACCCCTCCACTTT
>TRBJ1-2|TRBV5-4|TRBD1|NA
CASSWAGTGDYYGYTF
TGTGCCAGCAGCTGGGCCGGGACAGGGGACTACTATGGCTACACCTTC
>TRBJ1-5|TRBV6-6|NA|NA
CASSSPESWNQPQHF
TGTGCCAGCAGTTCCCCGGAGTCTTGGAATCAGCCCCAGCATTTT
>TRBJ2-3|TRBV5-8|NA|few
CASSLETGGTDTQYF
TGTGCCAGCAGCTTGGAGACGGGAGGCACAGATACGCAGTATTTT
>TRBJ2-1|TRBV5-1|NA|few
CASSLGESTWDEQFF
TGCGCCAGCAGCTTGGGGGAAAGTACGTGGGATGAGCAGTTCTTC
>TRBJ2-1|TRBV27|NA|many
CASSLQRPLHYNEQFF
TGTGCCAGCAGTTTACAGAGGCCCTTACACTACAATGAGCAGTTCTTC
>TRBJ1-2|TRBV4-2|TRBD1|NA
CASRPGTGRSGGYTF
TGTGCCAGCAGACCCGGGACAGGGCGCTCCGGGGGCTACACCTTC
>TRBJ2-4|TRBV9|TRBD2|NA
CASSSAGGALGKNIQYF
TGTGCCAGCAGCTCCGCCGGGGGGGCGCTAGGCAAAAACATTCAGTACTTC
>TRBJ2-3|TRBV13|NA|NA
CASSSPVGADTQYF
TGTGCCAGCAGCTCCCCTGTGGGGGCGGATACGCAGTATTTT
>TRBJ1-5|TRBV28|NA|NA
CASSLIGVNQPQHF
TGTGCCAGCAGTTTAATTGGCGTCAATCAGCCCCAGCATTTT
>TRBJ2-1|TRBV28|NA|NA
CASSFLRGTYNEQFF
TGTGCCAGCAGTTTTCTGAGGGGGACATACAATGAGCAGTTCTTC
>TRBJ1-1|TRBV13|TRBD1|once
CASSPRDRGFGTEAFF
TGTGCCAGCAGCCCCCGGGACAGGGGCTTTGGGACTGAAGCTTTCTTT
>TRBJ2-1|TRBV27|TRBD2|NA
CASSLTGLAGFTFSNEQFF
TGTGCCAGCAGTTTAACGGGACTAGCGGGATTCACCTTCTCCAATGAGCAGTTCTTC
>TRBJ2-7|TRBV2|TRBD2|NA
CASKLAQYEQYF
TGTGCCAGCAAACTAGCGCAATACGAGCAGTACTTC
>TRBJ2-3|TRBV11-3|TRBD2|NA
CASSLSGGADTQYF
TGTGCCAGCAGCTTGAGCGGGGGGGCAGATACGCAGTATTTT
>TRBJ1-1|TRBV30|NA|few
CAWRRGTLNTEAFF
TGTGCCTGGAGGAGGGGGACACTGAACACTGAAGCTTTCTTT
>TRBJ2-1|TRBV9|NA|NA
CASSAAGQAYNEQFF
TGTGCCAGCAGCGCAGCAGGACAAGCCTACAATGAGCAGTTCTTC
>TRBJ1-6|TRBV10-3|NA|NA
CAISDAGADWSPLHF
TGTGCCATCAGTGACGCAGGGGCGGATTGGTCACCCCTCCACTTT
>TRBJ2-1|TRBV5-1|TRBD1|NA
CASSETGDSGEQFF
TGCGCCAGCAGCGAGACAGGGGACAGCGGTGAGCAGTTCTTC
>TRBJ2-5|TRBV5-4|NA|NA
CASSLPGQRKETQYF
TGTGCCAGCAGCTTGCCCGGACAGAGAAAAGAGACCCAGTACTTC
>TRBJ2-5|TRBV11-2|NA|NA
CASSLGYGETQYF
TGTGCCAGCAGCTTGGGCTACGGGGAGACCCAGTACTTC
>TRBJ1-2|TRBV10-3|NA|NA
CAISEEGSYGYTF
TGTGCCATCAGTGAGGAGGGGTCCTATGGCTACACCTTC
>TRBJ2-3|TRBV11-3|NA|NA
CASSFSAGLTDTQYF
TGTGCCAGCAGCTTTTCGGCGGGGCTCACAGATACGCAGTATTTT
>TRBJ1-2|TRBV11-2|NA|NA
CASSLAPGENYGYTF
TGTGCCAGCAGCTTAGCCCCGGGCGAAAACTATGGCTACACCTTC
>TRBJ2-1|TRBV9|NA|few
CASSAGGQAYNEQFF
TGTGCCAGCAGCGCGGGGGGACAGGCCTACAATGAGCAGTTCTTC
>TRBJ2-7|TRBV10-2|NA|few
CASRVDGPYEQYF
TGCGCCAGCAGAGTGGACGGTCCCTACGAGCAGTACTTC
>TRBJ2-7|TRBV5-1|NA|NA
CASSLNVGYEQYF
TGCGCCAGCAGCTTGAATGTCGGCTACGAGCAGTACTTC
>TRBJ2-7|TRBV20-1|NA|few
CSARVTYEQYF
TGCAGTGCTAGGGTCACCTACGAGCAGTACTTC
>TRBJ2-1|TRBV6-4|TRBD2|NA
CASSDGLAVVF
TGTGCCAGCAGTGATGGCCTAGCGGTAGTCTTC
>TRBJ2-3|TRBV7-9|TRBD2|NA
CASSPGLAGAVDTQYF
TGTGCCAGCAGCCCGGGACTAGCGGGGGCCGTAGATACGCAGTATTTT
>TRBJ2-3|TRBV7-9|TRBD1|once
CASTEGQGFTDTQYF
TGTGCCAGCACGGAAGGACAGGGGTTCACAGATACGCAGTATTTT
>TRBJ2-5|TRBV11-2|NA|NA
CASSLNDFGVYF
TGTGCCAGCAGCTTAAATGACTTCGGAGTTTACTTC
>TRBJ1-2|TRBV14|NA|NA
CASSQGISYGYTF
TGTGCCAGCAGCCAAGGGATTAGCTATGGCTACACCTTC
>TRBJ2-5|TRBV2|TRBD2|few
CASSEDSGMPGTSQYF
TGTGCCAGCAGTGAAGACTCGGGCATGCCCGGGACTAGCCAGTACTTC
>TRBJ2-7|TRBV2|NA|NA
CASSEDRGAVYEQYF
TGTGCCAGCAGTGAAGATCGGGGGGCGGTTTACGAGCAGTACTTC
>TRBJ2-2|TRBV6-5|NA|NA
CASKDPNTGELFF
TGTGCCAGCAAGGACCCGAACACCGGGGAGCTGTTTTTT
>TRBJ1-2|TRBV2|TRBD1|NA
CASSPHTTGTYGYTF
TGTGCCAGCAGTCCGCACACGACAGGGACCTATGGCTACACCTTC
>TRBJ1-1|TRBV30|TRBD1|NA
CAWSPDDRETEAFF
TGTGCCTGGAGTCCCGATGACAGGGAAACTGAAGCTTTCTTT
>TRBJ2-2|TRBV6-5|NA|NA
CASKRDRNTGELFF
TGTGCCAGCAAGCGAGACAGAAACACCGGGGAGCTGTTTTTT